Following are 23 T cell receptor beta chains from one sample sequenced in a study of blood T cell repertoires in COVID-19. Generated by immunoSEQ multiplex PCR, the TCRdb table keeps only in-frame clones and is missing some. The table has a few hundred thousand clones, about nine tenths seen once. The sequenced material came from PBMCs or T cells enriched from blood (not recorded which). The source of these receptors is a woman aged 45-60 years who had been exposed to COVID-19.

Here the CDR3 reads CASSLGGTVTYEQYF. In nucleotides, the CDR3 is TGCGCCAGCAGCTTGGGTGGGACAGTAACCTACGAGCAGTACTTC. J is TRBJ2-7 and V is TRBV5-1; TRBD1 matches at 7 bases. Germline CDR1 SGHRS, CDR2 YFSETQ. The junction had 5 bases not matched to a gene; V was cut back by 0 bases and J by 2 bases. The CDR3 has 15 amino acids.

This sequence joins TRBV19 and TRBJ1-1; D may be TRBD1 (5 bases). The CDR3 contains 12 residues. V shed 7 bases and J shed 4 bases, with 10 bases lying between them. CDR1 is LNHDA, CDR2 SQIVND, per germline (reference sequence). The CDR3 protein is CASTGFGTEAFF. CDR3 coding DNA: TGTGCCAGTACAGGGTTTGGCACTGAAGCTTTCTTT.

The DNA for the CDR3 is TGTGCCAGCAGCTCCGGACAGAGCCAAGAGACCCAGTACTTC. It codes for CASSSGQSQETQYF. The gene calls are TRBV5-4 and TRBJ2-5, with D tentatively TRBD1 (6 bases). Per germline, CDR1 SGHNT and CDR2 YYREEE (reference sequence). With 3 bases removed from V and 1 base from J, the gap between germline ends came to 10 bases. This CDR3 has 14 amino acids.

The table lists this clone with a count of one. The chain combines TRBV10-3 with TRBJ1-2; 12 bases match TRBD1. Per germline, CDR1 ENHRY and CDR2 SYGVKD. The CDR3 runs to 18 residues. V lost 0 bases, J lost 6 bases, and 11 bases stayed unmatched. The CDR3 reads CAISESLGTGGGGDGYTF. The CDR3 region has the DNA TGTGCCATCAGTGAGTCCCTAGGGACAGGGGGCGGTGGTGATGGCTACACCTTC.

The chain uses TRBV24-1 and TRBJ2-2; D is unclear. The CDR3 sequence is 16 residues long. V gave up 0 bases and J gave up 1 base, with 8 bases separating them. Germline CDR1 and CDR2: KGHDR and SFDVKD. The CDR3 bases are TGTGCCACCAGTGATTTGCCGCGTCTGAACACCGGGGAGCTGTTTTTT. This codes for CATSDLPRLNTGELFF.

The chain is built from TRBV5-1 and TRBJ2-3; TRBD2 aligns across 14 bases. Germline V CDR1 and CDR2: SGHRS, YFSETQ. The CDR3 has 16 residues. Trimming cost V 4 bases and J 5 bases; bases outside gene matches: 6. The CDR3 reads CASSTGLAGGRDTQYF. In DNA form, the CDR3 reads TGCGCCAGCAGCACCGGACTAGCGGGGGGACGAGATACGCAGTATTTT.

CDR3 in DNA: TGCGCCAGCAGTTTCCAGGAAAATAGCAATCAGCCCCAGCATTTT. This encodes CASSFQENSNQPQHF. The V and J genes are TRBV4-1 and TRBJ1-5; no firm D call. Looked up from germline, CDR1 is MGHRA and CDR2 is YSYEKL. Trimming shortened V by 6 bases and J by 0 bases, and 12 bases separated the two germline ends. The CDR3 is made up of 15 amino acids.

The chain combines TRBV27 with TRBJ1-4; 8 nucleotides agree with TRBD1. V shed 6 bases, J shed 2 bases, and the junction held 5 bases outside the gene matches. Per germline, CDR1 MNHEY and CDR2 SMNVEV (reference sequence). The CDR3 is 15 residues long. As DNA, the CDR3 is TGTGCCAGCAGCTACAGGGGGTTCACTAATGAAAAACTGTTTTTT. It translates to CASSYRGFTNEKLFF.

The CDR3 DNA is TGTGCCAGCAGCTTAGGGGTGATGGGGGGATGGGGAAACACCATATATTTT. Translating gives CASSLGVMGGWGNTIYF. V gene TRBV7-2 combines with J gene TRBJ1-3, with D tentatively TRBD1 (5 bases). V lost 1 base and J lost 4, with 17 bases in between. The CDR3 runs to 17 residues. Per germline, CDR1 SGHTA and CDR2 FQGNSA.

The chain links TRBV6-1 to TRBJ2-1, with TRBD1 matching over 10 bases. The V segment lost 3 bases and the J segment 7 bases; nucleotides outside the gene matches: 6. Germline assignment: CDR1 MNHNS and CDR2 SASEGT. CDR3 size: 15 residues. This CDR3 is CASSDGTGVANEQFF. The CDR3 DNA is TGTGCCAGCAGTGACGGGACAGGGGTGGCAAATGAGCAGTTCTTC.

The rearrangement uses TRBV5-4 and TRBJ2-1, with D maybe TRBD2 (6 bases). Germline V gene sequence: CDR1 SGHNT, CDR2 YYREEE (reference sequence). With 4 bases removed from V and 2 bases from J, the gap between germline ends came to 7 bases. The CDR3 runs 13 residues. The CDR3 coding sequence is TGTGCCAGCAGCGGCGGGACCTACAATGAGCAGTTCTTC. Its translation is CASSGGTYNEQFF.

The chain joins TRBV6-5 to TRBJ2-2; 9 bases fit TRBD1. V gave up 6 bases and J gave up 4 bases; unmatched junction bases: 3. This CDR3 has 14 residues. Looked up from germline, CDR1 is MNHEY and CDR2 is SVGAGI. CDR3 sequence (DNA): TGTGCCAGCAGAAAGACAGGGGGCACCGGGGAGCTGTTTTTT. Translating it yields CASRKTGGTGELFF.

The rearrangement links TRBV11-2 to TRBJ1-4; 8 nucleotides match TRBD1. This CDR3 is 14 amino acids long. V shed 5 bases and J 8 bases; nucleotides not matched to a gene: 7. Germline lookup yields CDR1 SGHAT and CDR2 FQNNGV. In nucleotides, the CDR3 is TGTGCCAGCAGCATCCAGGGGGCCGGGGAAAAACTGTTTTTT. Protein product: CASSIQGAGEKLFF.

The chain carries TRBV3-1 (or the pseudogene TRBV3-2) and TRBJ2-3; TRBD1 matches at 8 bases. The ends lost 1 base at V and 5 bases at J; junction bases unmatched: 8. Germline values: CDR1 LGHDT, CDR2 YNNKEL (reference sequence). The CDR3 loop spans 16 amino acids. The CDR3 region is CASSQADWTGKDTQYF. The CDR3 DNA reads TGTGCCAGCAGCCAAGCCGACTGGACAGGGAAAGATACGCAGTATTTT.

For the CDR3, the DNA is TGTGCCAGCAGTTCCGAACAGGGGCTCCAGCCCCAGCATTTT. It codes for CASSSEQGLQPQHF. V usage is TRBV28 and J usage is TRBJ1-5; 7 nucleotides agree with TRBD1. The CDR3 sequence is 14 residues long. Germline CDR1 reads MDHEN; CDR2 reads SYDVKM. Trimming took 4 bases from V and 7 from J; bases not matched to a gene: 7.

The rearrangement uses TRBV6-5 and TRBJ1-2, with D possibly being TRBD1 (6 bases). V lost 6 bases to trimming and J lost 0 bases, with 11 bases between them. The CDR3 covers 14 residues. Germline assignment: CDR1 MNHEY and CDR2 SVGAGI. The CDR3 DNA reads TGTGCCAGCAGAGACCGGGACACTAACTATGGCTACACCTTC. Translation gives CASRDRDTNYGYTF.

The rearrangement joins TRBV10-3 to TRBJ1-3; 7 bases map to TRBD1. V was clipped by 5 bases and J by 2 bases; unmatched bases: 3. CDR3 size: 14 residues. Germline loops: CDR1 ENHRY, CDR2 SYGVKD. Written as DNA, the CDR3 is TGTGCCATCAGTACCGACAGGGCTGGAAACACCATATATTTT. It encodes CAISTDRAGNTIYF.

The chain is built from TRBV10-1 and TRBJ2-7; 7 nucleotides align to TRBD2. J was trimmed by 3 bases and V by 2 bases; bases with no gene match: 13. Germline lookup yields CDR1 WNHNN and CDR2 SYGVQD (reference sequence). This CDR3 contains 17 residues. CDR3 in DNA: TGCGCCAGCAGTGAGACCGCTGCCCCGACTAGCATCTACGAGCAGTACTTC. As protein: CASSETAAPTSIYEQYF.

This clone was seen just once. CDR3: CASSDRISYEQYF. The DNA of the CDR3 is TGTGCCAGCAGTGACAGGATCTCCTACGAGCAGTACTTC. The rearrangement uses TRBV6-1 and TRBJ2-7; D gene uncertain. Germline V gene sequence: CDR1 MNHNS, CDR2 SASEGT. Trimming left V 3 bases short and J 0 bases short, with 6 bases between. The CDR3 contains 13 residues.

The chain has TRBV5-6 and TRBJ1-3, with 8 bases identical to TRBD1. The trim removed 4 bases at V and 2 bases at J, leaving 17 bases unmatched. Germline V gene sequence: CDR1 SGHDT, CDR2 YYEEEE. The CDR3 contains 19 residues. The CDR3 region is CASSPVRRGRVDAGNTIYF. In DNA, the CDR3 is TGTGCCAGCAGCCCAGTCCGCAGGGGGCGAGTAGATGCTGGAAACACCATATATTTT.

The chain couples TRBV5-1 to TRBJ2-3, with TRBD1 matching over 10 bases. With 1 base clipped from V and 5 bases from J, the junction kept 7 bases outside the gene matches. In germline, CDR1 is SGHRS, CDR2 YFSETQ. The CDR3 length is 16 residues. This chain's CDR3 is CASSLWGQGPEDTQYF. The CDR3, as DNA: TGCGCCAGCAGCTTGTGGGGACAGGGGCCTGAAGATACGCAGTATTTT.

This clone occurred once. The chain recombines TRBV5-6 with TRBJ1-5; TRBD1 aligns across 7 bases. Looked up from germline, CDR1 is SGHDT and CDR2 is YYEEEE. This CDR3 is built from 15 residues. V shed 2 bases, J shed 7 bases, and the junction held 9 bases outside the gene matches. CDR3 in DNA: TGTGCCAGCAGCTTTCGGCAGGGGGACGGCCAGCCCCAGCATTTT. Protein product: CASSFRQGDGQPQHF.

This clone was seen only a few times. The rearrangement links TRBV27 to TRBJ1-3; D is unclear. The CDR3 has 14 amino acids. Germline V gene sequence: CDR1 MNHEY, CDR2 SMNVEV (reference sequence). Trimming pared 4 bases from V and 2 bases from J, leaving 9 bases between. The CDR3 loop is CASSSSGAGNTIYF. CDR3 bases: TGTGCCAGCAGTTCCTCGGGAGCTGGAAACACCATATATTTT.